The clone carrying this TCR beta chain was seen a single time. Its antigen is not known. These data originate in a study of cytomegalovirus exposure and HLA in healthy donors. Study details: Earlier results showed 117 million unique TCR beta sequences derived from roughly 190 million T cells. General study results and limits: Available immune exposure information was restricted to CMV serostatus only. Being indistinguishable, some V segments were excluded, TRBV6-2 and TRBV6-3 among them.

With 60 Vbeta and 13 Jbeta primers, the PCR was carried out. The method was immunoSEQ multiplex PCR; TCRdb's version includes in-frame clones alone and lacks a portion of them. The sample holds around 190,000 clones, around 80% seen once. V was trimmed by 5 bases and J by 1 base, leaving 8 bases between them. CDR3 length: 12 amino acids. The V gene's germline CDR1 is SQVTM and CDR2 ANQGSEA. Among the donors, all were healthy bone marrow donors. Sample: PBMCs. The sequence came from a man aged 40-55 years in good health and CMV-seronegative. The J gene is TRBJ2-5, the V gene TRBV29-1; D unresolved. Here the CDR3 DNA reads TGCAGCGTTAATACATTCCAAGAGACCCAGTACTTC. This encodes CSVNTFQETQYF.